This TCR beta chain was identified in a study of T-cell reconstitution after alpha-beta-depleted transplantation in children. Germline loops: CDR1 DFQATT, CDR2 SNEGSKA (reference sequence). The CDR3 sequence is 16 residues long. Trimming removed 0 bases from V and 4 bases from J; junction bases left unmatched: 8. Unique molecular identifiers were used in preparing the TCRbeta library. Each CDR3 protein is one row after TCRdb ran MiXCR on the PCR reads. Altogether around 370,000 distinct CDR3 sequences are present, 10% being singletons, with the ten largest covering around 2.3%. This clonotype showed up just a few times.

The specimen was PBMCs from the stem cell graft donor, collected from the stem cell graft. The rearrangement joins TRBV20-1 to TRBJ2-2; 7 bases map to TRBD2. The sequence was obtained from a human donor who donated a stem cell graft to a child with acute lymphoblastic leukemia. In DNA form, the CDR3 reads TGCAGTGCTAGAGATTCGCGAAGGGAGGGCACCGGGGAGCTGTTTTTT. Amino acid sequence: CSARDSRREGTGELFF.